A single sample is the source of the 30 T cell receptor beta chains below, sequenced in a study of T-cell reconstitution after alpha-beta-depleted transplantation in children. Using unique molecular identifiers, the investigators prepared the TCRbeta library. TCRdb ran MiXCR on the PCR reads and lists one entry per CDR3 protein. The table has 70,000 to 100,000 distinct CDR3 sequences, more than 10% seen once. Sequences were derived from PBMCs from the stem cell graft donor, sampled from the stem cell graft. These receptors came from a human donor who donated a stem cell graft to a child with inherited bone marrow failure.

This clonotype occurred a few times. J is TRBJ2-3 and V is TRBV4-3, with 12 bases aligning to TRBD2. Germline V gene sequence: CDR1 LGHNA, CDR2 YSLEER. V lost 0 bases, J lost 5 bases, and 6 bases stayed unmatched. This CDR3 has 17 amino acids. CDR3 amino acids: CASSQDTPSGRVDTQYF. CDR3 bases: TGCGCCAGCAGCCAAGATACCCCTAGCGGGAGGGTAGATACGCAGTATTTT.

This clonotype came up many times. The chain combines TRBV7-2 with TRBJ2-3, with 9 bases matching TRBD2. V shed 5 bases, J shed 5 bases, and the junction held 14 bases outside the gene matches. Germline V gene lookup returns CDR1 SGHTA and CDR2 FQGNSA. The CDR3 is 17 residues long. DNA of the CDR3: TGTGCCAGCAGCCCCGGCGGGGGGGGCTTGTATGGAGATACGCAGTATTTT. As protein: CASSPGGGGLYGDTQYF.

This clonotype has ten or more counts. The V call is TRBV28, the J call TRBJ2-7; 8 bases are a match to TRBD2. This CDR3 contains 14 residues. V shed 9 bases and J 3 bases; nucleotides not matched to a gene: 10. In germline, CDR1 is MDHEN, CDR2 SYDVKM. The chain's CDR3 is CASENLAGFYEQYF. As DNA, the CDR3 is TGTGCCAGTGAGAATTTAGCGGGATTCTACGAGCAGTACTTC. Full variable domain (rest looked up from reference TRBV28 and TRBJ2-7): DVKVTQSSRYLVKRTGEKVFLECVQDMDHENMFWYRQDPGLGLRLIYFSYDVKMKEKGDIPEGYSVSREKKERFSLILESASTNQTSMYLCASENLAGFYEQYFGPGTRLTVT.

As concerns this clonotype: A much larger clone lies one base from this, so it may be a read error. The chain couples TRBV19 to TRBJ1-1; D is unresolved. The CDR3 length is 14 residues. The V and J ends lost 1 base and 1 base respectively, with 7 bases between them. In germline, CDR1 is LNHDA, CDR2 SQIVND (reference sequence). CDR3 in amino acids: CASSIGRWNTEAFF. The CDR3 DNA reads TGTGCCAGTAGTATAGGCCGGTGGAACACTGAAGCTTTCTTT.

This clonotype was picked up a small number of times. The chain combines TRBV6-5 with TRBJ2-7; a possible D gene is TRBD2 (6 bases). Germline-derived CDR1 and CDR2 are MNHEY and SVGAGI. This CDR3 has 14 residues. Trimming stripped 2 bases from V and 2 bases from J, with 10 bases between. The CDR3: CASSYGLAAYEQYF. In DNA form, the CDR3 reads TGTGCCAGCAGTTACGGGTTAGCGGCCTACGAGCAGTACTTC.

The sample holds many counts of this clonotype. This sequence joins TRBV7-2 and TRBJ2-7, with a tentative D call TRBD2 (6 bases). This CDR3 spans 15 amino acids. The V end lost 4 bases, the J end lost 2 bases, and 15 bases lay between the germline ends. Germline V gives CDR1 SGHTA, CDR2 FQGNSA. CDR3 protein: CASSSQGGGTYEQYF. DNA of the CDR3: TGTGCCAGCAGCTCCCAGGGCGGCGGGACCTACGAGCAGTACTTC. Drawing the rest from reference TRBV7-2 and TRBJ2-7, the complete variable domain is GAGVSQSPSNKVTEKGKDVELRCDPISGHTALYWYRQSLGQGLEFLIYFQGNSAPDKSGLPSDRFSAERTGGSVSTLTIQRTQQEDSAVYLCASSSQGGGTYEQYFGPGTRLTVT.

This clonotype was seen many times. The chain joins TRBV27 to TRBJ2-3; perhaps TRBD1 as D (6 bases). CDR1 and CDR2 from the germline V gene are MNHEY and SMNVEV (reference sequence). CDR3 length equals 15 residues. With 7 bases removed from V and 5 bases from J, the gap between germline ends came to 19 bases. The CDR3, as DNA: TGTGCCAGCACCATAGGGGGATCGGGGTTAGATACGCAGTATTTT. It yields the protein CASTIGGSGLDTQYF.

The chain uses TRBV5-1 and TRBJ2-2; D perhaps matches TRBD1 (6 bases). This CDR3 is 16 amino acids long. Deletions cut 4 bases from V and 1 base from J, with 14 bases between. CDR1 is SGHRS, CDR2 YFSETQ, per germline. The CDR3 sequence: CASSPTVTGNTGELFF. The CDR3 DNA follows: TGCGCCAGCAGCCCTACCGTGACAGGGAACACCGGGGAGCTGTTTTTT.

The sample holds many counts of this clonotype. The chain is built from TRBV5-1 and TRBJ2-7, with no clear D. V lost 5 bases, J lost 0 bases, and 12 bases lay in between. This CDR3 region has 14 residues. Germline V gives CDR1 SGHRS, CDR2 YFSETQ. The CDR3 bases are TGCGCCAGCAGATCCGGGTCCTCCTCCTACGAGCAGTACTTC. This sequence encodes CASRSGSSSYEQYF.

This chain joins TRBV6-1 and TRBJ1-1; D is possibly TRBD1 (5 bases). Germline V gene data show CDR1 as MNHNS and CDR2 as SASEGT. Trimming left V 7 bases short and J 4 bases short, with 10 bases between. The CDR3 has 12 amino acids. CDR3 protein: CASTQGTTEAFF. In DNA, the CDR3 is TGTGCCAGCACCCAGGGAACCACTGAAGCTTTCTTT.

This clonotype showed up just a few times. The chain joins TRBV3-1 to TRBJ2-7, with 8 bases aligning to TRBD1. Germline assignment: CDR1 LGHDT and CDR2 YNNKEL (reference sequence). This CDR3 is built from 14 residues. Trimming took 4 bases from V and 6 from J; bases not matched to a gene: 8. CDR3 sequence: CASSLGQGRSEQYF. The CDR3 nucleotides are TGTGCCAGCAGCCTTGGACAGGGCCGCTCCGAGCAGTACTTC.

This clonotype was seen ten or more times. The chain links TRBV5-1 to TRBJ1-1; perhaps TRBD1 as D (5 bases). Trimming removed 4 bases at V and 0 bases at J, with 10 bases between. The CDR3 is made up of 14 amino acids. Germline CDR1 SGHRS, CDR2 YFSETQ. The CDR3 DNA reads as TGCGCCAGCAGCATCGACAGCATGAACACTGAAGCTTTCTTT. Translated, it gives CASSIDSMNTEAFF.

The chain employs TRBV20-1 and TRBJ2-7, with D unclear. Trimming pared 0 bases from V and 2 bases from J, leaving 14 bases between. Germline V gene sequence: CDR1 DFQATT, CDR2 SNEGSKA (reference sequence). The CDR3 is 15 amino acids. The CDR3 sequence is CSARDAGFAAYEQYF. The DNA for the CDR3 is TGCAGTGCTAGAGATGCCGGCTTCGCAGCCTACGAGCAGTACTTC.

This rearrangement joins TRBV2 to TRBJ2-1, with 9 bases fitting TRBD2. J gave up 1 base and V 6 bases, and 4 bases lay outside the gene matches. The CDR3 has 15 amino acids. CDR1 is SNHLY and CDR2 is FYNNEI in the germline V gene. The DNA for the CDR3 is TGTGCCAGCAGGGTGCTAGCGGGGTCCTACAATGAGCAGTTCTTC. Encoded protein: CASRVLAGSYNEQFF.

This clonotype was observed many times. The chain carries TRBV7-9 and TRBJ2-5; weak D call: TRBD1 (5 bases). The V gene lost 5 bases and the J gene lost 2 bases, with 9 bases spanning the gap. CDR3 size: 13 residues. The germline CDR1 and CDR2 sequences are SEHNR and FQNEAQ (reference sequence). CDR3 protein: CASSPREQETQYF. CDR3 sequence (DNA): TGTGCCAGCAGCCCCAGGGAACAAGAGACCCAGTACTTC.

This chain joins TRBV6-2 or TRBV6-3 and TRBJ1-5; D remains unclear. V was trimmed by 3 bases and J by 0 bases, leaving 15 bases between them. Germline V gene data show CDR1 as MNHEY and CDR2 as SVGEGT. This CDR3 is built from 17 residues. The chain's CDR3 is CASSYLPGINSNQPQHF. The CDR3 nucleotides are TGTGCCAGCAGTTATCTTCCTGGGATTAATAGCAATCAGCCCCAGCATTTT.

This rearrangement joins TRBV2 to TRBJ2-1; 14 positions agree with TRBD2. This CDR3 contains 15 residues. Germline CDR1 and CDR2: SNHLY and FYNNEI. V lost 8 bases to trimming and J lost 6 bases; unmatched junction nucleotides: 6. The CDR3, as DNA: TGTGCCAGCCTTTCCGGACTAGCGGGAGGCAATGAGCAGTTCTTC. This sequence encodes CASLSGLAGGNEQFF.

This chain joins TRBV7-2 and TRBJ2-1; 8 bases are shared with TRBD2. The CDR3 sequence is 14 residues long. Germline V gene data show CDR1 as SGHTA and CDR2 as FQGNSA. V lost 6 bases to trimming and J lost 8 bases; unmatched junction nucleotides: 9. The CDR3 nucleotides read TGTGCCAGCAGACGGACTAGCTCAGGTTATGAGCAGTTCTTC. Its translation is CASRRTSSGYEQFF.

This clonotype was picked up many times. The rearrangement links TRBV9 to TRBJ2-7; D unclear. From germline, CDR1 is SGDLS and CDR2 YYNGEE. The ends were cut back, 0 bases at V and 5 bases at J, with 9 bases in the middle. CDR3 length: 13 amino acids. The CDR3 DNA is TGTGCCAGCAGCGTAGCTGTGGGCGACGAGCAGTACTTC. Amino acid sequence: CASSVAVGDEQYF.

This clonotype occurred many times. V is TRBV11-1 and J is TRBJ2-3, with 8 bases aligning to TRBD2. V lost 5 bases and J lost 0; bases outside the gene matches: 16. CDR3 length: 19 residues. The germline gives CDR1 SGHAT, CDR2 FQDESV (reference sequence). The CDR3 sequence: CASSPRVFGGGRSTDTQYF. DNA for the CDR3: TGTGCCAGCAGCCCGAGGGTCTTCGGCGGGGGGCGAAGCACAGATACGCAGTATTTT. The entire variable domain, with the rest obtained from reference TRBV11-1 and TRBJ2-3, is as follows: EAEVAQSPRYKITEKSQAVAFWCDPISGHATLYWYRQILGQGPELLVQFQDESVVDDSQLPKDRFSAERLKGVDSTLKIQPAELGDSAMYLCASSPRVFGGGRSTDTQYFGPGTRLTVL.

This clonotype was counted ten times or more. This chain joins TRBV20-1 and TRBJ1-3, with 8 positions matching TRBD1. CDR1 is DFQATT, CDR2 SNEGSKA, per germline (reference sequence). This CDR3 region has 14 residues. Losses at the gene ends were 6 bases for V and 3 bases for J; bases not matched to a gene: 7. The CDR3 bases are TGCAGTGCCCCGGACAGGGCGCGTGGAAACACCATATATTTT. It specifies CSAPDRARGNTIYF.

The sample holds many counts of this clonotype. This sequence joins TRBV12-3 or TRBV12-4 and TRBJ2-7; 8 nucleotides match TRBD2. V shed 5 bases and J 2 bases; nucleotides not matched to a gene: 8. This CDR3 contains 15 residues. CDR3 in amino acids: CASSNQRGQPYEQYF. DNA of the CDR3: TGTGCCAGCAGTAACCAGCGGGGGCAACCCTACGAGCAGTACTTC.

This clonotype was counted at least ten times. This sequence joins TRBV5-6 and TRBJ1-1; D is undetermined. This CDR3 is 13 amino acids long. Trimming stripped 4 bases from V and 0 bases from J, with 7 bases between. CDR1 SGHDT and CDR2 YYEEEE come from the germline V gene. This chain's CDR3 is CASSTVMNTEAFF. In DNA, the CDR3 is TGTGCCAGCAGCACGGTCATGAACACTGAAGCTTTCTTT.

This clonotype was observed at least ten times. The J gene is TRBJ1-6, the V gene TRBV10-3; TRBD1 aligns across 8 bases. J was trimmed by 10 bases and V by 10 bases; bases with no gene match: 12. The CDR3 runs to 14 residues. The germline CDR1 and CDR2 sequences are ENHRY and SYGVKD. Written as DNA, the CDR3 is TGTGCCACCGGTAAGGACAGGGACGGGTCACCCCTCCACTTT. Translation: CATGKDRDGSPLHF.

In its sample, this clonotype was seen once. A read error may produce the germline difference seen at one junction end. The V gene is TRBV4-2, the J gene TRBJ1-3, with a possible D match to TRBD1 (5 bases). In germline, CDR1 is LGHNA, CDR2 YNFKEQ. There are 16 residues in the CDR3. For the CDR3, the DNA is TGTGCCAGCAGCCATACCCCGGGACGCTCTAGAAACACCATATATTTT. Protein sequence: CASSHTPGRSRNTIYF.

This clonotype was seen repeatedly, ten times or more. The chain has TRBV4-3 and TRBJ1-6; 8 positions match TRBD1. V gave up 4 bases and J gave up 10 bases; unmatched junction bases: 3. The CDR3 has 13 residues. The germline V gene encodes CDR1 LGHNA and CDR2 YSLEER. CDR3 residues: CASSPRQGSPLHF. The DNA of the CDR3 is TGCGCCAGCAGCCCCAGACAGGGGTCACCCCTCCACTTT.

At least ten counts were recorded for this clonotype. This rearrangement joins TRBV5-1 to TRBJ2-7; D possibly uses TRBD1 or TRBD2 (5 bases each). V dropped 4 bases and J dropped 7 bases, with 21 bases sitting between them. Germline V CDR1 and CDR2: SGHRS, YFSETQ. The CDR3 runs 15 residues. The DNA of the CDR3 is TGCGCCAGCAGCCTGGTCGGGACCGGGCGAGAGGAGCAGTACTTC. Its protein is CASSLVGTGREEQYF.

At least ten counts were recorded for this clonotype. The CDR3 loop is CASSTDPSSYNEQFF. The CDR3 coding sequence is TGTGCCAGTAGTACGGATCCCAGCTCCTACAATGAGCAGTTCTTC. The chain joins TRBV19 to TRBJ2-1; D gene unclear. The V end was cut by 4 bases, the J end by 0 bases, with 10 bases between. The CDR3 length is 15 residues. The germline CDR1 and CDR2 sequences are LNHDA and SQIVND (reference sequence).

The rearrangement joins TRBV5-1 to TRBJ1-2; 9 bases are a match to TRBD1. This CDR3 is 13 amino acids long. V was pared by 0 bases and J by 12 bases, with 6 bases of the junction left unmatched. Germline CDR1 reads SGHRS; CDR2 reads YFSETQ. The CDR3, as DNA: TGCGCCAGCAGCTTGGTGGGACAGGGTTTCGACACCTTC. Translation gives CASSLVGQGFDTF.

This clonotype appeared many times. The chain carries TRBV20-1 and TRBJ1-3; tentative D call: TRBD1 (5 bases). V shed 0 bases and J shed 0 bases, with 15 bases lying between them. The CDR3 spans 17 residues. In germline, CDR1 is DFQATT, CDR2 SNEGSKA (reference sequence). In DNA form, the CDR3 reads TGCAGTGCTAGAGATCTGAGCAGGGCCCACTCTGGAAACACCATATATTTT. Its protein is CSARDLSRAHSGNTIYF.